Presented here are 24 T cell receptor beta chains from one specimen sequenced in a study of T cell responses to AZD1222 COVID-19 vaccine. Repertoires were generated with immunoSEQ multiplex PCR, while TCRdb's copy carries only in-frame clones and drops some. The sample holds around 100,000 clones; around 90% are singletons and the top ten take under 2%. Material: peripheral blood, obtained on day 0 of AZD1222 vaccination. Receptors were obtained from an adult in good health.

This clone was seen only once. The chain links TRBV27 to TRBJ1-3; no definite D call. Germline-derived CDR1 and CDR2 are MNHEY and SMNVEV (reference sequence). Trimming removed 9 bases from V and 0 bases from J, with 18 bases in between. The CDR3 extends over 16 amino acids. CDR3 in DNA: TGTGCCAGTTCCGCTGGGCAGGCGATCTCTGGAAACACCATATATTTT. This encodes CASSAGQAISGNTIYF.

V is TRBV30 and J is TRBJ1-2; 7 nucleotides agree with TRBD1. There are 12 residues in the CDR3. V lost 4 bases, J lost 6 bases, and 5 bases stayed unmatched. Germline V CDR1 and CDR2: GTSNPN, SVGIG (reference sequence). The CDR3 region is CAWKAGGDGYTF. The CDR3 DNA is TGTGCCTGGAAGGCAGGGGGAGATGGCTACACCTTC.

The chain links TRBV5-1 to TRBJ2-3; 7 nucleotides agree with TRBD2. The germline V gene has CDR1 SGHRS and CDR2 YFSETQ. This CDR3 has 14 residues. The V and J ends lost 2 bases and 5 bases, in that order; junction bases with no gene match: 5. CDR3 protein: CASSLPGGLDTQYF. CDR3 DNA sequence: TGCGCCAGCAGCTTACCGGGAGGACTAGATACGCAGTATTTT.

This CDR3 is CASRDRGPVETQYF. CDR3 sequence (DNA): TGTGCCAGCAGAGACAGGGGGCCAGTGGAGACCCAGTACTTC. The chain employs TRBV11-2 and TRBJ2-5; 10 nucleotides align to TRBD1. V shed 6 bases and J 5 bases; nucleotides not matched to a gene: 6. The CDR3 is 14 residues long. CDR1 and CDR2 from the germline V gene are SGHAT and FQNNGV.

This chain connects TRBV19 to TRBJ1-5; D gene unclear. V lost 3 bases and J 0 bases, leaving 12 bases between the germline ends. Germline values: CDR1 LNHDA, CDR2 SQIVND (reference sequence). CDR3 length: 16 residues. The CDR3 bases are TGTGCCAGTAGTATTTCTCAGGATTATAGCAATCAGCCCCAGCATTTT. It specifies CASSISQDYSNQPQHF.

The chain links TRBV3-1 (or the pseudogene TRBV3-2) to TRBJ2-1, with TRBD2 matching over 12 bases. The junction had 9 bases not matched to a gene; V was cut back by 3 bases and J by 9 bases. Germline V gene data show CDR1 as LGHDT and CDR2 as YNNKEL (reference sequence). The CDR3 is 16 residues long. CDR3 coding DNA: TGTGCCAGCAGCCAGGGCCCCCAGACTAGCGGGGGTGAGCAGTTCTTC. Its protein product is CASSQGPQTSGGEQFF.

This clone was recorded a few times. This sequence joins TRBV6-5 and TRBJ2-2; perhaps TRBD1 as D (6 bases). V shed 10 bases and J shed 4 bases, with 16 bases lying between them. The CDR3 loop spans 14 amino acids. CDR1 MNHEY and CDR2 SVGAGI come from the germline V gene. CDR3 sequence: CAITDRWATGELFF. The CDR3 DNA sequence: TGTGCCATTACCGACAGGTGGGCCACCGGGGAGCTGTTTTTT.

The chain joins TRBV29-1 to TRBJ2-7, with D maybe TRBD1 (5 bases). This CDR3 is built from 12 residues. Germline assignment: CDR1 SQVTM and CDR2 ANQGSEA. V lost 3 bases, J lost 6 bases, and 12 bases lay in between. The CDR3 spells CSVEGSGSEQYF. In DNA, the CDR3 is TGCAGCGTTGAGGGATCAGGGTCCGAGCAGTACTTC.

The chain joins TRBV25-1 to TRBJ1-2; TRBD1 matches at 9 bases. The CDR3 has 14 residues. V gave up 6 bases and J gave up 5 bases; unmatched junction bases: 7. Germline CDR1 is MGHDK and CDR2 is SYGVNS. The DNA of the CDR3 is TGTGCCAGCAGGGCGACAGGGGGGCTTTATGGCTACACCTTC. It yields the protein CASRATGGLYGYTF.

The chain has TRBV7-3 and TRBJ2-3, with unresolved D. Trimming cost V 1 base and J 4 bases, with 9 bases left between them. The CDR3 runs to 14 residues. Germline V gene data show CDR1 as SGHTA and CDR2 as FQGTGA. The CDR3 is CASSLMSMPDTQYF. CDR3 sequence (DNA): TGTGCCAGCAGCTTAATGTCCATGCCAGATACGCAGTATTTT.

This sequence joins TRBV19 and TRBJ1-4; D uncertain. Looked up from germline, CDR1 is LNHDA and CDR2 is SQIVND (reference sequence). With 2 bases removed from V and 0 bases from J, the gap between germline ends came to 4 bases. CDR3 size: 14 residues. The CDR3, as DNA: TGTGCCAGTAGTATAACAGCAACTAATGAAAAACTGTTTTTT. It encodes CASSITATNEKLFF.

This chain links TRBV7-8 with TRBJ1-5; D is possibly TRBD1 (5 bases). The germline V and J ends were trimmed by 5 bases and 4 bases, with 9 bases remaining between them. The CDR3 has 13 amino acids. The germline gives CDR1 SGHVS, CDR2 FQNEAQ. CDR3 sequence reads: CASSPDSNQPQHF. DNA of the CDR3: TGTGCCAGCAGCCCTGACAGTAATCAGCCCCAGCATTTT.

V is TRBV5-1 and J is TRBJ1-3, with 7 nucleotides matching TRBD1. The CDR3 is 15 amino acids. With V trimmed by 0 bases and J by 8 bases, 8 bases remained unmatched. Germline V gene sequence: CDR1 SGHRS, CDR2 YFSETQ. CDR3 in DNA: TGCGCCAGCAGCTTGGCAGGGGACAGACTTCACACCATATATTTT. It yields the protein CASSLAGDRLHTIYF.

The gene calls are TRBV7-3 and TRBJ2-7; 7 bases are shared with TRBD2. Germline-derived CDR1 and CDR2 are SGHTA and FQGTGA. V dropped 5 bases and J dropped 7; count of bases not matched to a gene: 8. The CDR3 runs 13 residues. The CDR3 loop is CASSLSGLGEQYF. In DNA form, the CDR3 reads TGTGCCAGCAGCCTTAGCGGGTTGGGAGAGCAGTACTTC.

This chain links TRBV29-1 with TRBJ2-7; D unclear. V shed 7 bases and J shed 1 base, with 14 bases lying between them. CDR1 SQVTM and CDR2 ANQGSEA come from the germline V gene. CDR3 size: 13 residues. The CDR3 DNA is TGCAGCGCCCCCCAAGCTGTATCCTACGAGCAGTACTTC. It encodes CSAPQAVSYEQYF.

V gene TRBV9 combines with J gene TRBJ2-7, with D perhaps matching TRBD1 or TRBD2 (6 bases each). Germline CDR1 reads SGDLS; CDR2 reads YYNGEE. The CDR3 is 16 residues long. Trimming left V 0 bases short and J 3 bases short, with 16 bases between. The CDR3 sequence is CASSVEGEDSLYEQYF. The CDR3 coding sequence is TGTGCCAGCAGCGTAGAGGGGGAGGACAGCCTCTACGAGCAGTACTTC.

The chain's CDR3 is CASSSYISYEQYF. CDR3 nucleotide sequence: TGTGCCAGCTCATCCTATATAAGTTACGAGCAGTACTTC. V and J are TRBV18 and TRBJ2-7; D gene uncertain. Germline V lookup: CDR1 KGHSH, CDR2 LQKENI. Trimming took off 5 bases at V and 4 bases at J, with 12 bases between the two ends. This CDR3 has 13 residues.

The chain recombines TRBV7-2 with TRBJ1-1, with D unclear. Trimming took off 5 bases at V and 6 bases at J, with 16 bases between the two ends. CDR3 length: 14 residues. Per the germline V gene, CDR1 is SGHTA and CDR2 is FQGNSA. CDR3 loop: CASSIGPGWAEAFF. The CDR3 DNA is TGTGCCAGCAGCATCGGGCCCGGTTGGGCTGAAGCTTTCTTT.

The gene calls are TRBV11-2 and TRBJ2-2, with 13 bases lining up with TRBD2. This CDR3 region has 16 residues. V gave up 5 bases and J gave up 6 bases; unmatched junction bases: 6. The V gene's germline CDR1 is SGHAT and CDR2 FQNNGV. The CDR3 nucleotides are TGTGCCAGCAGCCTAAGAGGACTAGCGGGAGCCGGGGAGCTGTTTTTT. Its translation: CASSLRGLAGAGELFF.

CDR3 nucleotide sequence: TGCGCCAGCAGCCAAGTTCCAGGGACGCCGCCGGGCAATGAGCAGTTCTTC. It translates to CASSQVPGTPPGNEQFF. The chain employs TRBV4-1 and TRBJ2-1; D could derive from TRBD1 or TRBD2 (5 bases each). Deletions cut 1 base from V and 6 bases from J, with 19 bases between. This CDR3 has 17 amino acids. Looked up from germline, CDR1 is MGHRA and CDR2 is YSYEKL.

The chain employs TRBV9 and TRBJ2-2; D gene unclear. The CDR3 length is 15 residues. Trimming pared 0 bases from V and 0 bases from J, leaving 6 bases between. CDR1 SGDLS and CDR2 YYNGEE come from the germline V gene. In DNA, the CDR3 is TGTGCCAGCAGCGTAGGGCCCACGAACACCGGGGAGCTGTTTTTT. This translates into CASSVGPTNTGELFF.

The chain carries TRBV11-1 and TRBJ2-5; tentative D call: TRBD1 (6 bases). This CDR3 region has 16 residues. Trimming cost V 2 bases and J 2 bases, with 15 bases left between them. Germline assignment: CDR1 SGHAT and CDR2 FQDESV (reference sequence). The CDR3 nucleotides are TGTGCCAGCAGCTTAAAAAGGGCAGGGGATCAAGAGACCCAGTACTTC. This sequence encodes CASSLKRAGDQETQYF.

The chain has TRBV27 and TRBJ2-2; no firm D call. The germline V gene has CDR1 MNHEY and CDR2 SMNVEV (reference sequence). This CDR3 has 16 amino acids. Trimming removed 1 base at V and 4 bases at J, with 13 bases between. The CDR3 DNA follows: TGTGCCAGCAGTTTATTTGCCCTTACGGGCACCGGGGAGCTGTTTTTT. Translation: CASSLFALTGTGELFF.

This clone was counted once. This chain joins TRBV6-5 and TRBJ2-1; 9 nucleotides match TRBD2. Germline V lookup: CDR1 MNHEY, CDR2 SVGAGI. The junction had 8 bases not matched to a gene; V was cut back by 6 bases and J by 5 bases. The CDR3 totals 15 residues. DNA for the CDR3: TGTGCCAGCAGGGGCGGACTAGCGAAAAACAATGAGCAGTTCTTC. Its protein is CASRGGLAKNNEQFF.